This T cell receptor (beta chain) was identified in a study of cytomegalovirus exposure and HLA in healthy donors. Study background: Counted in an early data release were some 81 million unique TCRs from HLA-typed donors.

Comment on this clone: Its antigen is not known.

Trimming took 9 bases from V and 0 from J; bases not matched to a gene: 8. CDR1 is LNHDA and CDR2 is SQIVND in the germline V gene (reference sequence). The length of the CDR3 is 15 residues. PCR employed 60 Vbeta and 13 Jbeta primers. Using immunoSEQ multiplex PCR, the repertoire was profiled, and TCRdb retains in-frame clones only, with some absent. The top ten hold approximately 2.4% of the sample, which has fewer than 350,000 clones, 85% to 90% seen once. Study-wide results and limits: CMV antigen specificity of a few CMV-associated chains was confirmed in vitro. Productive rates of about 90% or about 30% were seen for most TCR beta V segments in an earlier analysis.

Healthy bone marrow donors made up the donors. This TCR derives from a woman between 18 and 29 years old in good health and CMV-seronegative. This chain connects TRBV19 to TRBJ2-3; TRBD2 agrees at 8 bases. The sequenced sample was PBMCs. CDR3 nucleotide sequence: TGTGCCAGCAGCCCAGCGGGGGCCAGCACAGATACGCAGTATTTT. It specifies CASSPAGASTDTQYF.